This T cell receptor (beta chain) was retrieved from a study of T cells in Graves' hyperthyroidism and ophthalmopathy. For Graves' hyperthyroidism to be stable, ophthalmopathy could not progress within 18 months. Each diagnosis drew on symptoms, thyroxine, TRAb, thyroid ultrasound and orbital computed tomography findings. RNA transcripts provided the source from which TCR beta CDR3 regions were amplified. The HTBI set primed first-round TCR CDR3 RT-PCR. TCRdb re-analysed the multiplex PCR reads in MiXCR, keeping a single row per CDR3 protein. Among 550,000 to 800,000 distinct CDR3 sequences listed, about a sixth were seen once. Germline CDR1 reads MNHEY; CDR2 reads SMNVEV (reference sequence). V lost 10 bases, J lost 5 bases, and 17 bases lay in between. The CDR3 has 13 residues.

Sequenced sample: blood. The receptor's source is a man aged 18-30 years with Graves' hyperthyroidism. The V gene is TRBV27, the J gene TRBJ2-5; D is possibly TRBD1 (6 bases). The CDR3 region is CATATRGRETQYF. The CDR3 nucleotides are TGTGCCACTGCAACCAGGGGACGGGAGACCCAGTACTTC.